This T cell receptor (beta chain) came from a study of blood T cells in healthy people across ages. Looked up from germline, CDR1 is MGHRA and CDR2 is YSYEKL. Losses at the gene ends were 1 base for V and 3 bases for J; bases not matched to a gene: 11. The CDR3 totals 18 residues. No fewer than 6 micrograms of total RNA were isolated from every sample. Findings and limits, study-wide: Estimates of diversity drawn from one million T cells were considered underestimates.

Through a sample-barcoded 5' primer and a J-beta primer mix, a second PCR was run for roughly 7 to 12 cycles. Using its own MiXCR run on the 5' RACE reads, TCRdb lists one record per CDR3 protein. The sample yields about 1.8 million distinct CDR3 sequences, about 50% seen once. This clonotype was counted only a few times. Its matching antigen is unknown. This chain uses TRBV4-1 with TRBJ2-3; 9 bases map to TRBD1. Sequenced input: blood. The TCR was taken from a woman in her 40s in good health. CDR3 loop: CASSQGRQQGALTDTQYF. For the CDR3, the DNA is TGCGCCAGCAGCCAAGGTAGACAACAGGGGGCGCTTACAGATACGCAGTATTTT.